This T cell receptor (beta chain) was recorded in a study of regulatory T cells in long-lasting Graves disease. Across the whole study: Disease was considered persistent Graves' disease after over 5 years of antithyroid drugs (with positive TSH receptor antibodies). Study results and caveats: Newly diagnosed Graves' patients had higher TCR diversity than persistent ones.

On this clonotype: As yet, its antigen is unknown. This sequence may be a read error, since a much larger clone differs from it by one base.

Time point defined: persistent/refractory GD, antithyroid drugs over 5 years with positive TRAb. Extracted RNA from PBMCs served as the source of the TCR library. All patients originated from an endocrinology department located in Xi'an, China. CDR3-region Arm-PCR and iRepertoire HTBI primers produced the TCR beta libraries. As originally analysed: Identified segments across samples numbered roughly 62 TRBV and more than 11 TRBJ. TCRdb re-derived calls from the multiplex PCR reads in MiXCR, one entry per CDR3 protein. The V and J calls and clone size come from TCRdb's table, not from the authors' own analysis. Counted here are 350,000 to 450,000 distinct CDR3 sequences, about 23% occurring once; the ten biggest clones make up about 29%. V was cut by 2 bases and J by 1 base, with 12 bases left in between. This CDR3 region has 16 residues. Germline V CDR1 and CDR2: SGHVS, FQNEAQ.

The receptor was derived from a woman in her forties with Graves disease. V usage is TRBV7-8 and J usage is TRBJ2-4; TRBD2 is a possible D gene (6 bases). Specimen: peripheral blood mononuclear cells (PBMCs), collected when the disease was refractory, from a patient treated with antithyroid drugs. The CDR3: CASSLWGVGAKNIQYF. CDR3 DNA: TGTGCCAGCAGCTTATGGGGGGTTGGGGCCAAAAACATTCAGTACTTC. The variable domain in full, completed from reference TRBV7-8 and TRBJ2-4, reads GAGVSQSPRYKVAKRGQDVALRCDPISGHVSLFWYQQALGQGPEFLTYFQNEAQLDKSGLPSDRFFAERPEGSVSTLKIQRTQQEDSAVYLCASSLWGVGAKNIQYFGAGTRLSVL.